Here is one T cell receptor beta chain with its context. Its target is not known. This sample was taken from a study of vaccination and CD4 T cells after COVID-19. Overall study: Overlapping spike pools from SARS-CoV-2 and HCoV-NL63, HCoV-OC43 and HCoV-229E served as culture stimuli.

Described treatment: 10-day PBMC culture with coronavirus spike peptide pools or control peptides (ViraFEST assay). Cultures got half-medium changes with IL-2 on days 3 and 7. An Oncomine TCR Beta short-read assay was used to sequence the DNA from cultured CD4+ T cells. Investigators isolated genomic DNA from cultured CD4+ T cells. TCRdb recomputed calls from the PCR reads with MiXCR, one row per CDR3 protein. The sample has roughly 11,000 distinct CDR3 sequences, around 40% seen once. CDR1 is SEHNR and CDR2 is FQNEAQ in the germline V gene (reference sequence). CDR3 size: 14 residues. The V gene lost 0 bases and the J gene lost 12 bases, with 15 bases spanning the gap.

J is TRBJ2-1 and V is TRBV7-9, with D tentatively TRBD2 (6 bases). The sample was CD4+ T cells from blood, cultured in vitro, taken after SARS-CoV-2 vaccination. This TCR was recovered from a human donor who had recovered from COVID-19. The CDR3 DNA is TGTGCCAGCAGCTTAGCGGGACTCGCCCGGGGGCAGTTCTTC. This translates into CASSLAGLARGQFF.